This TCR beta chain was recovered during a study of identical twins. The V and J ends lost 3 bases and 9 bases respectively, with 15 bases between them. Germline V CDR1 and CDR2: SEHNR, FQNEAQ (reference sequence). This CDR3 is built from 13 residues. TCRdb redid the calling of the 5' RACE reads with MiXCR, one entry per CDR3 protein. The sample has 400,000 to 650,000 distinct CDR3 sequences; around 20% are singletons. The table lists this clonotype with a few counts. The same specimen was also included in a second study, on T cells expressing NK-cell markers. As that report states: NKG2C+ dominant clonotypes from 5 or 6 donors made up roughly 1.0-7.5% of CD8+ T cells.

This sequence originates from a woman aged 18-29 years in good health. The V gene is TRBV7-9, the J gene TRBJ2-7, with no clear D. The sample comprised CD4+ T cells sorted from blood. The CDR3, as DNA: TGTGCCAGCAGCTTCCGCGGTGGGATTGGGCAGTACTTC. It is translated as CASSFRGGIGQYF. The variable domain in full, completed from reference TRBV7-9 and TRBJ2-7, reads DTGVSQNPRHKITKRGQNVTFRCDPISEHNRLYWYRQTLGQGPEFLTYFQNEAQLEKSRLLSDRFSAERPKGSFSTLEIQRTEQGDSAMYLCASSFRGGIGQYFGPGTRLTVT.